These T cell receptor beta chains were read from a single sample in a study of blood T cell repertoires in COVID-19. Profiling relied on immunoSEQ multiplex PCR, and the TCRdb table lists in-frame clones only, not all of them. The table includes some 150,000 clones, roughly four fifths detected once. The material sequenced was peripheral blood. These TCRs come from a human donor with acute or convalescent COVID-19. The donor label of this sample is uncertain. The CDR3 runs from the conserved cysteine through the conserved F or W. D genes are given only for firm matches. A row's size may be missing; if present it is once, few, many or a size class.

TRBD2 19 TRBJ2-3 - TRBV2 CASSRVGASGVISTDTQYF TGTGCCAGCAGCCGAGTCGGGGCTAGCGGAGTAATTAGCACAGATACGCAGTATTTT
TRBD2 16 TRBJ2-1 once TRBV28 CASSQTSGSSYNEQFF TGTGCCAGCAGCCAGACTAGCGGGAGCTCCTACAATGAGCAGTTCTTC
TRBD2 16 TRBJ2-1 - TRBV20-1 CSASLRGALSYNEQFF TGCAGTGCTAGTCTGCGGGGGGCGTTATCCTACAATGAGCAGTTCTTC
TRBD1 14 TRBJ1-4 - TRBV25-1 CASSEEGGGEKLFF TGTGCCAGCAGTGAGGAAGGGGGCGGTGAAAAACTGTTTTTT
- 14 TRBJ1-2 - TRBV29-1 CSVEGQGKDYGYTF TGCAGCGTTGAGGGGCAGGGGAAAGACTATGGCTACACCTTC
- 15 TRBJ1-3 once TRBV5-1 CASSLAGDSGNTIYF TGCGCCAGCAGCTTGGCAGGTGACTCTGGAAACACCATATATTTT
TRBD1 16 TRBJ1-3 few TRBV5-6 CASSLGGQGTGNTIYF TGTGCCAGCAGCTTGGGAGGACAGGGGACTGGAAACACCATATATTTT
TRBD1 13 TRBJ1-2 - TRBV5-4 CASSPTGVYGYTF TGTGCCAGCAGCCCGACAGGGGTCTATGGCTACACCTTC
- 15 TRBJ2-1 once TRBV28 CASSFSNAVSPLQFF TGTGCCAGCAGTTTCTCTAATGCGGTTAGTCCCCTCCAGTTCTTC
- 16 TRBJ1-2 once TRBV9 CASSVDTRTARYGYTF TGTGCCAGCAGCGTAGACACCCGGACAGCTCGCTATGGCTACACCTTC
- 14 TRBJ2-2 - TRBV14 CASSQELLPGELFF TGTGCCAGCAGCCAAGAACTCCTTCCCGGGGAGCTGTTTTTT
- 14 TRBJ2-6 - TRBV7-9 CASSFPGGANVLTF TGTGCCAGCAGCTTCCCGGGGGGGGCCAACGTCCTGACTTTC
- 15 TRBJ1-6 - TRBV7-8 CASSSAGLRNSPLHF TGTGCCAGCAGCTCCGCAGGATTACGGAATTCACCCCTCCACTTT
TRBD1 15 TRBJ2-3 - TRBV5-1 CASSLGQGIPDTQYF TGCGCCAGCAGCCTTGGACAGGGAATACCAGATACGCAGTATTTT
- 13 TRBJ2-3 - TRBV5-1 CASSLETRDTQYF TGCGCCAGCAGCTTGGAGACACGTGATACGCAGTATTTT
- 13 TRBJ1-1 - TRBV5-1 CASSSQQETEAFF TGCGCCAGCAGCTCCCAGCAAGAGACGGAGGCTTTCTTT
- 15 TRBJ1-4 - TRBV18 CASSLGRVPNEKLFF TGTGCCAGCTCTCTTGGGCGGGTGCCTAATGAAAAACTGTTTTTT
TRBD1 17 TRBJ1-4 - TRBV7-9 CASSRRRDRATNEKLFF TGTGCCAGCAGCCGGCGCCGGGACAGGGCAACTAATGAAAAACTGTTTTTT
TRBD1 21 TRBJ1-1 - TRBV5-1 CASSLGDRGRAYNTLNTEAFF TGCGCCAGCAGCTTGGGGGACAGGGGTCGCGCCTACAATACGCTGAACACTGAAGCTTTCTTT
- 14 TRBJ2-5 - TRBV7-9 CASSLGGGGEAQYF TGTGCCAGCAGCTTAGGTGGAGGGGGCGAGGCCCAGTACTTC
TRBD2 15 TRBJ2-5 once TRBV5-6 CASSLALAGLETQYF TGTGCCAGCAGCTTGGCGCTAGCGGGGTTGGAGACCCAGTACTTC
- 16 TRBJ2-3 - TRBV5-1 CASSLAVGGPGDTQYF TGCGCCAGCAGCTTGGCCGTGGGGGGGCCAGGAGATACGCAGTATTTT